The next 11 T cell receptor beta chains were all read from a single sample in a study of T cell repertoires in ileal Crohn's disease. Using immunoSEQ multiplex PCR, the repertoire was profiled, and TCRdb retains in-frame clones only, with some absent. The sample lists 17,000 or so clones, about 78% occurring once. Time point given: inflamed ileum from the surgical specimen. Sequencing input: ileal tissue. The receptors derive from an adult with Crohn's disease.

The chain carries TRBV6-1 and TRBJ1-5; 11 nucleotides agree with TRBD1. With 1 base clipped from V and 2 bases from J, the junction kept 1 base outside the gene matches. The CDR3 has 16 residues. Per the germline V gene, CDR1 is MNHNS and CDR2 is SASEGT. The CDR3 DNA follows: TGTGCCAGCAGTGAAGAGGGACAGGGGGGCAATCAGCCCCAGCATTTT. It yields the protein CASSEEGQGGNQPQHF.

The CDR3 protein is CASSLGGGASNIQYF. In DNA, the CDR3 is TGCGCCAGCAGCTTGGGCGGGGGGGCCTCAAACATTCAGTACTTC. The chain combines TRBV5-1 with TRBJ2-4; 9 nucleotides align to TRBD2. CDR1 is SGHRS and CDR2 is YFSETQ in the germline V gene. V dropped 0 bases and J dropped 6; count of bases not matched to a gene: 4. CDR3 length: 15 amino acids.

The chain combines TRBV12-5 with TRBJ1-3; TRBD1 aligns across 7 bases. Germline-derived CDR1 and CDR2 are LGHNT and FRNRAP. Trimming removed 0 bases from V and 1 base from J; junction bases left unmatched: 3. There are 16 residues in the CDR3. CDR3 residues: CASGLVRGVSGNTIYF. The CDR3 DNA is TGTGCTAGTGGTTTGGTCAGGGGGGTATCTGGAAACACCATATATTTT.

In regard to this clone: This sample also contains other DNA sequences that code for the same CDR3. The chain recombines TRBV6-5 with TRBJ2-2, with D tentatively TRBD2 (5 bases). The CDR3 is 11 amino acids. The germline V and J ends were trimmed by 6 bases and 6 bases, with 5 bases remaining between them. Germline values: CDR1 MNHEY, CDR2 SVGAGI. CDR3 sequence: CASRDSGELFF. CDR3 DNA: TGTGCCAGCAGGGACTCCGGGGAGCTGTTTTTT.

This sequence joins TRBV6-1 and TRBJ2-2; 9 bases are a match to TRBD1. After removal of 8 bases from V and 1 base from J, the junction contained 2 bases not matched to a gene. This CDR3 region has 14 residues. CDR1 is MNHNS, CDR2 SASEGT, per germline. The CDR3 DNA reads as TGTGCCAGCGGGACAGGGAGGAACACCGGGGAGCTGTTTTTT. This codes for CASGTGRNTGELFF.

This chain connects TRBV6-5 to TRBJ2-7; 12 bases line up with TRBD2. CDR1 and CDR2 from the germline V gene are MNHEY and SVGAGI. The CDR3 runs to 15 residues. The J segment lost 0 bases and the V segment lost 5 bases, leaving 2 bases of the junction unmatched. The DNA of the CDR3 is TGTGCCAGCAGTGTGACTAGCGGGAGCTCCTACGAGCAGTACTTC. Amino acids: CASSVTSGSSYEQYF.

This chain connects TRBV5-5 to TRBJ1-5, with D perhaps TRBD1 (5 bases). Trimming shortened V by 4 bases and J by 4 bases, and 9 bases separated the two germline ends. The CDR3 extends over 13 amino acids. CDR1 is SGHKS and CDR2 is YYEKEE in the germline V gene (reference sequence). CDR3 coding DNA: TGTGCCAGCAGCATTGGGACGAATCAGCCCCAGCATTTT. Protein sequence: CASSIGTNQPQHF.

The CDR3 loop reads CASSASGTSYYNEQFF. The CDR3 DNA follows: TGTGCCAGCAGTGCCTCCGGGACTTCGTACTACAATGAGCAGTTCTTC. The rearrangement links TRBV6-1 to TRBJ2-1, with D possibly being TRBD2 (6 bases). V was trimmed by 4 bases and J by 3 bases, leaving 16 bases between them. CDR1 MNHNS and CDR2 SASEGT come from the germline V gene. This CDR3 has 16 residues.

This clone has just a few counts. V gene TRBV25-1 combines with J gene TRBJ2-1, with TRBD2 identical over 11 bases. This CDR3 spans 14 amino acids. The trim removed 5 bases at V and 10 bases at J, leaving 7 bases unmatched. Germline assignment: CDR1 MGHDK and CDR2 SYGVNS. The CDR3, as DNA: TGTGCCAGCAGTCGGCTAGCGGGAGGAGCAGAGCAGTTCTTC. Protein sequence: CASSRLAGGAEQFF.

The table lists this clone with a few counts. The rearrangement links TRBV27 to TRBJ1-1; the D is unclear. The CDR3 contains 14 residues. Germline-derived CDR1 and CDR2 are MNHEY and SMNVEV (reference sequence). Trimming left V 2 bases short and J 4 bases short, with 11 bases between. The CDR3 protein is CASSLGRPITEAFF. CDR3 in DNA: TGTGCCAGCAGTTTAGGACGGCCGATCACTGAAGCTTTCTTT.

This clone was counted between two and nine times. V and J are TRBV5-5 and TRBJ1-2, with TRBD1 matching over 9 bases. The CDR3 loop spans 15 amino acids. V lost 4 bases to trimming and J lost 2 bases; unmatched junction nucleotides: 6. Per the germline V gene, CDR1 is SGHKS and CDR2 is YYEKEE (reference sequence). The CDR3 DNA follows: TGTGCCAGCAGCCCACTAGGACAGGGGAACTATGGCTACACCTTC. Translated, it gives CASSPLGQGNYGYTF.